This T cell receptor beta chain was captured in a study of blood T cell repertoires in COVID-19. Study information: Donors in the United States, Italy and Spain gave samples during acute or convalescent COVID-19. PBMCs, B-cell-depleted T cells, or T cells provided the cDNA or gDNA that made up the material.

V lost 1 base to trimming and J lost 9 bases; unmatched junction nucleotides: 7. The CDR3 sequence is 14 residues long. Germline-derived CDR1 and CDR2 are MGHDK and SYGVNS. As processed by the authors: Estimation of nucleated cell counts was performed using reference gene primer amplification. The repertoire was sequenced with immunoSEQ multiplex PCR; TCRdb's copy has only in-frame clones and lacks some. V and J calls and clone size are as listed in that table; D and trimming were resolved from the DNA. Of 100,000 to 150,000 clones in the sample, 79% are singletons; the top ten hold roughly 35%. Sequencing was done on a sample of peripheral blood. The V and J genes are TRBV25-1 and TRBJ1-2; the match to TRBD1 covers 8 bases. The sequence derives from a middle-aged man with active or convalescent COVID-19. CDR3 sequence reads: CASSEWAGGGSYTF. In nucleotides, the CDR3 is TGTGCCAGCAGTGAATGGGCAGGGGGCGGAAGCTACACCTTC.